This T cell receptor (beta chain) stems from a study of T cell repertoires in cytomegalovirus infection. The wider study: CMV epitopes in the study were HLA-C-restricted (recently identified) and HLA-B-restricted (well studied). CMV infection plus the matching HLA type was flagged by public TCR beta signatures.

Findings of the study overall: Ex vivo responses were dominated by HLA-C-restricted CMV-specific TCR beta clonotypes. Cumulated frequencies of public TCR beta families served to identify carriers of CMV plus the relevant HLA.

The CDR3 is 15 residues long. Germline V lookup: CDR1 SGHRS, CDR2 YFSETQ. J gave up 0 bases and V 6 bases, and 9 bases lay outside the gene matches. Remarks on this clonotype: Its antigen is unknown.

TCRdb processed the reads anew with MiXCR; each CDR3 protein has one entry. The sample consists of approximately 1,000,000 distinct CDR3 sequences, about a third of them appearing once. The sequencing here drew on cultured CD8+ T cells from PBMCs, taken from culture after CMV antigen stimulation. This sequence originates from a human donor in good health (CMV status not recorded). Some clones in this sample may be carry-over from other donors' samples. The V call is TRBV5-1, the J call TRBJ2-7; TRBD1 agrees at 7 bases. The CDR3 nucleotides read TGCGCCAGCACCTGGACAGGTGGGAGCTCCTACGAGCAGTACTTC. Translation: CASTWTGGSSYEQYF.